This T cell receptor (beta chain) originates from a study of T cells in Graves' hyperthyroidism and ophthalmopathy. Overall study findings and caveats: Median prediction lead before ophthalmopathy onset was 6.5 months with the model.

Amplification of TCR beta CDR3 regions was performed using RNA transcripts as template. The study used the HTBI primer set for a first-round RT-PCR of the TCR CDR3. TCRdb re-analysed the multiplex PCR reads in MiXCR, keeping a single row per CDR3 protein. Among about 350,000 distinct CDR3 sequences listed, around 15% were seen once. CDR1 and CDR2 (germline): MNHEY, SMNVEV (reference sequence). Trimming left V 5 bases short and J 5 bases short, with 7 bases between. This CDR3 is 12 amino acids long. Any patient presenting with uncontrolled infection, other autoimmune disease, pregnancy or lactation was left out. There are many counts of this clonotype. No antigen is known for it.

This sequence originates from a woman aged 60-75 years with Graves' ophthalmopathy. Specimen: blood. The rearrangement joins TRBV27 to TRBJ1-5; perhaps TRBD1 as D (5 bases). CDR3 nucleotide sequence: TGTGCCAGCAGTGACAGATATCAGCCCCAGCATTTT. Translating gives CASSDRYQPQHF.